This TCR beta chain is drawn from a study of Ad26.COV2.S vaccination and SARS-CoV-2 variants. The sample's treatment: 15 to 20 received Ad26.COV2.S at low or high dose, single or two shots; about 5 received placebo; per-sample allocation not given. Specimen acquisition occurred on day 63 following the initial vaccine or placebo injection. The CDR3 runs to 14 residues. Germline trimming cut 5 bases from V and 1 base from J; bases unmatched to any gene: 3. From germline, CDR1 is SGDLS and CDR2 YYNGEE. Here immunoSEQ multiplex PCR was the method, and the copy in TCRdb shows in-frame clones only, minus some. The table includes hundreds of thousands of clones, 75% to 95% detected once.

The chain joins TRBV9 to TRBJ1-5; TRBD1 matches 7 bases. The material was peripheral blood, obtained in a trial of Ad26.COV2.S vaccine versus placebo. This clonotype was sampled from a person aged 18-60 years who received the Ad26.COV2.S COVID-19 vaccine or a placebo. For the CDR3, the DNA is TGTGCCAGCAGTGGGACAGACAGCAATCAGCCCCAGCATTTT. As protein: CASSGTDSNQPQHF.